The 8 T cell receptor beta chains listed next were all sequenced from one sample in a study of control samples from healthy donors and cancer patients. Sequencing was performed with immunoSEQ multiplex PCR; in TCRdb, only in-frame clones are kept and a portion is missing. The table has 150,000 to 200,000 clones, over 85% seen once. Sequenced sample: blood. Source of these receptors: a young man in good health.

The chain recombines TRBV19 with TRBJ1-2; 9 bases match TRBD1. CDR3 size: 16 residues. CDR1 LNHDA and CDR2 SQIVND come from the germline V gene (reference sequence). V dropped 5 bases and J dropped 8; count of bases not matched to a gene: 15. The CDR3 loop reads CASSLFSGTGLGGYTF. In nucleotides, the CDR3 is TGTGCCAGTAGTCTCTTCTCCGGGACAGGGCTTGGCGGCTACACCTTC.

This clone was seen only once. The CDR3: CASSIKEGQPQHF. The CDR3 DNA reads TGTGCCAGTAGTATAAAAGAAGGTCAGCCCCAGCATTTT. J is TRBJ1-5 and V is TRBV19; D is ambiguous. The CDR3 contains 13 residues. Trimming cost V 2 bases and J 6 bases, with 8 bases left between them. Germline values: CDR1 LNHDA, CDR2 SQIVND (reference sequence).

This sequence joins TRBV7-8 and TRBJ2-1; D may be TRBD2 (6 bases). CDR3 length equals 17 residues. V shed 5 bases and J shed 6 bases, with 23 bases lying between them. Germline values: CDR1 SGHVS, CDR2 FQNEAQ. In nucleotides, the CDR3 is TGTGCCAGCAGCCCAGCGGGTGGACGGCCCGTGATCAATGAGCAGTTCTTC. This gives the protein CASSPAGGRPVINEQFF.

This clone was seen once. CDR3 residues: CATSWGGEQYF. DNA for the CDR3: TGTGCCACCAGCTGGGGGGGCGAGCAGTACTTC. The chain carries TRBV15 and TRBJ2-7; 7 positions agree with TRBD2. CDR3 length: 11 amino acids. Germline V gives CDR1 LNHNV, CDR2 YYDKDF (reference sequence). With 5 bases clipped from V and 6 bases from J, the junction kept 1 base outside the gene matches.

The CDR3 bases are TGTGCCAGCAGCCAAGACTCGGGCAGGTCGGCCTATGGCTACACCTTC. This encodes CASSQDSGRSAYGYTF. The V gene is TRBV14, the J gene TRBJ1-2; D not resolved. V was cut by 0 bases and J by 4 bases, with 15 bases left in between. The CDR3 extends over 16 amino acids. Germline V gene data show CDR1 as SGHDN and CDR2 as FVKESK. Full variable domain (remainder filled in from reference TRBV14 and TRBJ1-2): EAGVTQFPSHSVIEKGQTVTLRCDPISGHDNLYWYRRVMGKEIKFLLHFVKESKQDESGMPNNRFLAERTGGTYSTLKVQPAELEDSGVYFCASSQDSGRSAYGYTFGSGTRLTVV.

The CDR3 bases are TGTGCCAGCAGCTTACAGGGGGCGAGCACAGATACGCAGTATTTT. Its translation: CASSLQGASTDTQYF. The chain is built from TRBV7-2 and TRBJ2-3, with TRBD1 matching 8 bases. V trimming: 2 bases; J trimming: 0 bases; junction bases outside the gene matches: 1. The CDR3 sequence is 15 residues long. Germline lookup yields CDR1 SGHTA and CDR2 FQGNSA. The variable domain in full, completed from reference TRBV7-2 and TRBJ2-3, reads GAGVSQSPSNKVTEKGKDVELRCDPISGHTALYWYRQSLGQGLEFLIYFQGNSAPDKSGLPSDRFSAERTGGSVSTLTIQRTQQEDSAVYLCASSLQGASTDTQYFGPGTRLTVL.

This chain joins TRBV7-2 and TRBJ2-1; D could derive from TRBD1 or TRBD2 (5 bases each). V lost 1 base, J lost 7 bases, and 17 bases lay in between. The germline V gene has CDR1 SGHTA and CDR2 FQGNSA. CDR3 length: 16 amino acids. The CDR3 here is CASSLDFSGATNEQFF. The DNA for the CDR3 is TGTGCCAGCAGCTTAGACTTCTCCGGGGCTACGAATGAGCAGTTCTTC.

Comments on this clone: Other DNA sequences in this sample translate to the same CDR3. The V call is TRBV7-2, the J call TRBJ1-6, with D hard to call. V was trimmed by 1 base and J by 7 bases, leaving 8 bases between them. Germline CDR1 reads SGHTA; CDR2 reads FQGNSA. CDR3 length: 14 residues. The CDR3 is CASSLEARNSPLHF. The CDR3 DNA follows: TGTGCCAGCAGCTTAGAGGCCAGAAATTCACCCCTCCACTTT.